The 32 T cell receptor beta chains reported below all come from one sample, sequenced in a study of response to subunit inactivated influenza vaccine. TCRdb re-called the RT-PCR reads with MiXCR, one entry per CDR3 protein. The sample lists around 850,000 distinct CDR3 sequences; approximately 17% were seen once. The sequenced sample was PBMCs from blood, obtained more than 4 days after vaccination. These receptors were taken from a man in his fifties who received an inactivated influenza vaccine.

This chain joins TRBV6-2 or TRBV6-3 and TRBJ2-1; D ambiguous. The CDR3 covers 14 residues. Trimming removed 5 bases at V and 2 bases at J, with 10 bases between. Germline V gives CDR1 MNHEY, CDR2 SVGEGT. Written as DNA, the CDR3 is TGTGCCAGCAGTACGCGCTACCCCTACAATGAGCAGTTCTTC. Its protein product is CASSTRYPYNEQFF.

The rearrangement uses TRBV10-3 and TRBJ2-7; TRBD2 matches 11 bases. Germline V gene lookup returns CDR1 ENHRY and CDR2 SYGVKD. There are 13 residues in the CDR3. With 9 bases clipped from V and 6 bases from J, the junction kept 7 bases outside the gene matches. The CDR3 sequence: CAITTSGRAEQYF. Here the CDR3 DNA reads TGTGCCATTACTACTAGCGGGAGAGCCGAGCAGTACTTC.

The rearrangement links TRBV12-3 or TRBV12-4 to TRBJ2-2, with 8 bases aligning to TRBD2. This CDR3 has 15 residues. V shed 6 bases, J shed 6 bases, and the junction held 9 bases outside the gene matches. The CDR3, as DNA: TGTGCCAGCAGACTCGGGGGGGCCCAAGCCGGGGAGCTGTTTTTT. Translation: CASRLGGAQAGELFF.

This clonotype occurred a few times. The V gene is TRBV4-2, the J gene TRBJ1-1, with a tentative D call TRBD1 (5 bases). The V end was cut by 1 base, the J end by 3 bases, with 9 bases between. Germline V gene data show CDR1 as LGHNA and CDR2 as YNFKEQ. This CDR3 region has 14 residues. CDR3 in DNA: TGTGCCAGCAGCCAAGGACGGGGCGACACTGAAGCTTTCTTT. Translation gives CASSQGRGDTEAFF.

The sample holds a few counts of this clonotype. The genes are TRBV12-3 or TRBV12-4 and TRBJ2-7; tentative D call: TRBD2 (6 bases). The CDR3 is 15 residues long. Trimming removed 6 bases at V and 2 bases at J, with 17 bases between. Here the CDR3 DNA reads TGTGCCAGCAGCCTAGGGCGGGGAATAACCTACGAGCAGTACTTC. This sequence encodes CASSLGRGITYEQYF.

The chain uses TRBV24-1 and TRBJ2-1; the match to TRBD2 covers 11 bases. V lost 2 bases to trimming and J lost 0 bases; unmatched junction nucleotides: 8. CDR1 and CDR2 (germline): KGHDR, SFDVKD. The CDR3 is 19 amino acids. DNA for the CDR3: TGTGCCACCAGTGATTCTAGCGGGGGGAGCAGGGGCTCCTACAATGAGCAGTTCTTC. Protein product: CATSDSSGGSRGSYNEQFF.

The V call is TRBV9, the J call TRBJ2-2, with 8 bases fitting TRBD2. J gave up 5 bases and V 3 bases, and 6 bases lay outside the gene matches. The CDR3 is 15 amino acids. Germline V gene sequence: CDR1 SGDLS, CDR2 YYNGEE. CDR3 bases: TGTGCCAGCAGCGGCGGGGGGCAGGGAACCGGGGAGCTGTTTTTT. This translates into CASSGGGQGTGELFF.

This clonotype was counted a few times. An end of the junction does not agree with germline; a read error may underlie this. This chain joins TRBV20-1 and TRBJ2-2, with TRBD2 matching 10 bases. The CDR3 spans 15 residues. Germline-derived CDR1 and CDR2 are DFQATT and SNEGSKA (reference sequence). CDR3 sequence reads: CSARGTSVGTGELFF. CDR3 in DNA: TGCAGTGCCAGAGGGACTAGCGTAGGAACCGGGGAGCTGTTTTTT.

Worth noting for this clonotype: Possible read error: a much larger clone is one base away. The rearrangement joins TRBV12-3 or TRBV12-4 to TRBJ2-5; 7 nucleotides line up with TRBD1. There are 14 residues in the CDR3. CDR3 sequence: CASSLGQLQETQHF. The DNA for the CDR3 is TGTGCCAGCAGCCTGGGACAGTTGCAAGAGACCCAGCACTTC.

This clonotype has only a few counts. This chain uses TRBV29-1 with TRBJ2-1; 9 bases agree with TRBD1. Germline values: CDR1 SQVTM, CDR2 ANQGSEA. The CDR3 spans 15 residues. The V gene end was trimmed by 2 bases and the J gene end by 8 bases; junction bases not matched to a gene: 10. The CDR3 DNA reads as TGCAGCGTTGAAAGAATCGGGACAGGGTTCGATGAGCAGTTCTTC. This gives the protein CSVERIGTGFDEQFF.

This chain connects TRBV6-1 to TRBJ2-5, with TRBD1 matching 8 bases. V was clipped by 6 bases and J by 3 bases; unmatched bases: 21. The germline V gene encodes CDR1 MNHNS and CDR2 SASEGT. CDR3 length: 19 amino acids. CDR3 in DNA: TGTGCCAGCAGCTCCGGGGCTGTAATCCGAGACAGGGGAGAAGAGACCCAGTACTTC. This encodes CASSSGAVIRDRGEETQYF.

CDR3 amino acids: CASSDGGDEQYF. The CDR3 bases are TGCGCCAGCAGCGATGGAGGGGACGAGCAGTACTTC. The chain uses TRBV5-1 and TRBJ2-7; D is possibly TRBD2 (6 bases). This CDR3 has 12 residues. Germline V gene sequence: CDR1 SGHRS, CDR2 YFSETQ. Trimming left V 4 bases short and J 5 bases short, with 10 bases between.

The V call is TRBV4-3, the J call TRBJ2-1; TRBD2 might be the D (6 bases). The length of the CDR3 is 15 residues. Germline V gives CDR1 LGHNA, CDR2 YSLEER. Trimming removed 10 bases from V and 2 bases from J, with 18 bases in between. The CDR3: CATTLAGKTYNEQFF. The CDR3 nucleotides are TGCGCCACGACGCTCGCGGGGAAAACCTACAATGAGCAGTTCTTC.

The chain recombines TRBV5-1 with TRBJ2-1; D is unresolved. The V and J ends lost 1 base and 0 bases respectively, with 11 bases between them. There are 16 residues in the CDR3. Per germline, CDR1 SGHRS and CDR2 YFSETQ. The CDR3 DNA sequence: TGCGCCAGCAGCTTGTCTGGGTCGAGCTCCTACAATGAGCAGTTCTTC. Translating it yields CASSLSGSSSYNEQFF.

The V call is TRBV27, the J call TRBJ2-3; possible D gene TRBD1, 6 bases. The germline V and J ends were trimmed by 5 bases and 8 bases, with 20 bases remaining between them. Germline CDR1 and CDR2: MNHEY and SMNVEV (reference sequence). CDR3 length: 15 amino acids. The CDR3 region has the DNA TGTGCCAGCAGTCTAAAGGGGACACAGATGCGTACGCAGTATTTT. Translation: CASSLKGTQMRTQYF.

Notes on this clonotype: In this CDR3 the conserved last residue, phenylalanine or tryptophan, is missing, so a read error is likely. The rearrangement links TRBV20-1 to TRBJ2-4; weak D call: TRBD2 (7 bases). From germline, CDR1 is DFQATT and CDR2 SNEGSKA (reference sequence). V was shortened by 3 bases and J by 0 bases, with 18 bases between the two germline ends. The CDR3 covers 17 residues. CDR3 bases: TGCAGTGCTAGGGTAGGGGGGGGCGCCCTAGCCAAAAACATTCAGTACTCC. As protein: CSARVGGGALAKNIQYS.

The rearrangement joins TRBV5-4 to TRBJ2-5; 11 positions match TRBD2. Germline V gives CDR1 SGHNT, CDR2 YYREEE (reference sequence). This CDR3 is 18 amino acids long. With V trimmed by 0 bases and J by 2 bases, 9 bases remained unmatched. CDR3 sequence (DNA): TGTGCCAGCAGCTTGGTGCTAGCGGGAGGCAGATTACAAGAGACCCAGTACTTC. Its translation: CASSLVLAGGRLQETQYF.

The CDR3 bases are TGTGCCAGCAGCTCTCTCCGCCCGGGACTAGCAAATGAGCAGTTCTTC. It encodes CASSSLRPGLANEQFF. This chain connects TRBV7-3 to TRBJ2-1; TRBD2 agrees at 9 bases. The ends lost 4 bases at V and 7 bases at J; junction bases unmatched: 11. The CDR3 sequence is 16 residues long. Germline V gene data show CDR1 as SGHTA and CDR2 as FQGTGA.

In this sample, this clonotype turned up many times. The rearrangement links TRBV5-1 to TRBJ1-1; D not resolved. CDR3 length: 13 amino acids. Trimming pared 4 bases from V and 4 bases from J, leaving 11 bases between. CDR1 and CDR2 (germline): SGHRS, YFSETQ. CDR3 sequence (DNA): TGCGCCAGCAGCCCGCGGGGTCCCACTGAAGCTTTCTTT. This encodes CASSPRGPTEAFF. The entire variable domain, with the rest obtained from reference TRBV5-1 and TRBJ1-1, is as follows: KAGVTQTPRYLIKTRGQQVTLSCSPISGHRSVSWYQQTPGQGLQFLFEYFSETQRNKGNFPGRFSGRQFSNSRSEMNVSTLELGDSALYLCASSPRGPTEAFFGQGTRLTVV.

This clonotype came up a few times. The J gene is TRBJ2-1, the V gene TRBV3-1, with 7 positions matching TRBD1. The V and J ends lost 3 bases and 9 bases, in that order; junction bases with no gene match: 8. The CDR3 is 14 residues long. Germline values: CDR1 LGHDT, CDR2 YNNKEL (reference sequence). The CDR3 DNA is TGTGCCAGCAGCCATAGAAACAGGGGAAGTGAGCAGTTCTTC. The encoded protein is CASSHRNRGSEQFF.

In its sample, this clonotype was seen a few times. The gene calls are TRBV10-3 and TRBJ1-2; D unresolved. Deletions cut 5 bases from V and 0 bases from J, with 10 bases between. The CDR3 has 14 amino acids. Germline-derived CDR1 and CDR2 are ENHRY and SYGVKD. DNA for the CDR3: TGTGCCATCAGTAAGGAGATTTCTAACTATGGCTACACCTTC. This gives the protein CAISKEISNYGYTF.

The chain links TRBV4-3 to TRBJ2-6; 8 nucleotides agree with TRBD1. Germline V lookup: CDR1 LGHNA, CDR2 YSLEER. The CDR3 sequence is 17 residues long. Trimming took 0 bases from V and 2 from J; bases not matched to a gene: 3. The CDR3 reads CASSQDPTGAGANVLTF. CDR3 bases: TGCGCCAGCAGCCAAGATCCGACAGGGGCTGGGGCCAACGTCCTGACTTTC.

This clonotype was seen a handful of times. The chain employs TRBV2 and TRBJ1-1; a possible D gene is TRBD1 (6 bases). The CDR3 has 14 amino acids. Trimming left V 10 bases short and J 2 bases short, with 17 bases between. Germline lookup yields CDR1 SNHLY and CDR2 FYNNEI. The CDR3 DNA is TGTGCCACCCGGCCAGGGGACCCTAACACTGAAGCTTTCTTT. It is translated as CATRPGDPNTEAFF.

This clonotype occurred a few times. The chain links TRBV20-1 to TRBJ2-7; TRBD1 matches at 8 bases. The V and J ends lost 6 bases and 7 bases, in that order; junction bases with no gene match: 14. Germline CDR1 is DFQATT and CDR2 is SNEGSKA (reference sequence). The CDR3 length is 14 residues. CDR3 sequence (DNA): TGCAGTGCCTACCAGGGGGCAGGAGCAAAGGAGCAGTACTTC. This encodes CSAYQGAGAKEQYF.

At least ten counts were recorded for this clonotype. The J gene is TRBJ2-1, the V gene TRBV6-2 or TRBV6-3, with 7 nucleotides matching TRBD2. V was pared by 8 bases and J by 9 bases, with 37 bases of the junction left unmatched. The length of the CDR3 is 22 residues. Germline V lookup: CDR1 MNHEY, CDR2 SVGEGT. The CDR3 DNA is TGTGCCAGCTCTAGACTAGGTACAGATCGAATGTTTCTAGCGGCCCGCGGCGGTGAGCAGTTCTTC. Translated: CASSRLGTDRMFLAARGGEQFF.

The CDR3 DNA sequence: TGTGCCAGCAGCATAACAGGAGAGCAGTACTTC. It specifies CASSITGEQYF. The chain uses TRBV5-6 and TRBJ2-7; the D gene is possibly TRBD1 (5 bases). V lost 4 bases and J lost 7, with 9 bases in between. This CDR3 contains 11 residues. CDR1 is SGHDT and CDR2 is YYEEEE in the germline V gene.

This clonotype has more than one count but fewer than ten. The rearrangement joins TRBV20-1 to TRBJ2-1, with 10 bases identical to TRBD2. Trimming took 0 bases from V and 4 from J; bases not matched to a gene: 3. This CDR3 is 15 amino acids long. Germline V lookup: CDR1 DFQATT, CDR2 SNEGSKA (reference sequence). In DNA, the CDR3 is TGCAGTGCTAGAGAACTAGCGGGGAAGTACAATGAGCAGTTCTTC. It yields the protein CSARELAGKYNEQFF.

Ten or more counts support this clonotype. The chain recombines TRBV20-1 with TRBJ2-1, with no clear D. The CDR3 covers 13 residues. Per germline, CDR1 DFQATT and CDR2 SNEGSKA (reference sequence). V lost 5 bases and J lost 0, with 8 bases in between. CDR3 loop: CSAWTRSYNEQFF. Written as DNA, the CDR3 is TGCAGTGCTTGGACCCGCTCCTACAATGAGCAGTTCTTC.

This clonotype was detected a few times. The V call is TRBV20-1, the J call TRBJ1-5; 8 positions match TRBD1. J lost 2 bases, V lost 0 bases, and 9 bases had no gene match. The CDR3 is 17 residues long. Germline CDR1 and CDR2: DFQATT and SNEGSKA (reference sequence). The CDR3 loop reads CSARDSGRGHRNQPQHF. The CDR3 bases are TGCAGTGCTAGAGATTCAGGCAGGGGGCATCGCAATCAGCCCCAGCATTTT.

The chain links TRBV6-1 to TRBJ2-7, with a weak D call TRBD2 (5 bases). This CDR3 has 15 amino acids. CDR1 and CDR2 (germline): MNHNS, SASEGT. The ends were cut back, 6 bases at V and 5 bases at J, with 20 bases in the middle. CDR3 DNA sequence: TGTGCCAGCAGACCCTTTAGAGGGCAGGTCAACGAGCAGTACTTC. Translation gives CASRPFRGQVNEQYF.

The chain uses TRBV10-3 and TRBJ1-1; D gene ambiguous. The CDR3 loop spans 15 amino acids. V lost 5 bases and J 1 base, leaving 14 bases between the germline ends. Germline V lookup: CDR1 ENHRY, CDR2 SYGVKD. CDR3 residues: CAISISDAKNTEAFF. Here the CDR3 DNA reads TGTGCCATCAGTATTTCCGACGCAAAGAACACTGAAGCTTTCTTT.

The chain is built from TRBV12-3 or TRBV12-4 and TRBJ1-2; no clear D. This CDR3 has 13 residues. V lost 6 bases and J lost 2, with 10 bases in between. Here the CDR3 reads CASSAAVNYGYTF. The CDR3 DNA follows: TGTGCCAGCAGCGCGGCAGTCAACTATGGCTACACCTTC.